These T cell receptor beta chains were read from a single sample in a study of blood T cell repertoires in COVID-19. Some clones are missing from TCRdb's copy, which holds only in-frame ones; the method was immunoSEQ multiplex PCR. The sample records roughly 150,000 clones, roughly 85% being singletons. The sequenced material came from PBMCs or T cells enriched from blood (not recorded which). These TCRs come from a woman aged 65 to 85 in a cohort exposed to, infected with or recovered from COVID-19 (not recorded which). The CDR3 runs from the conserved cysteine through the conserved F or W. The D gene is left open where the match is weak. For some rows the clone size is stated as once, few or many, or as a class when expanded; others skip it.

v_call	clone_size	j_call	d_call	cdr3_aa	cdr3_nt
TRBV7-9	.	TRBJ2-5	.	CASSFGAGWGTQYF	TGTGCCAGCAGCTTTGGGGCAGGTTGGGGGACCCAGTACTTC
TRBV7-6	.	TRBJ1-4	TRBD1	CASSLYRGVSEKLFF	TGTGCCAGCAGCTTATACAGGGGGGTCAGTGAAAAACTGTTTTTT
TRBV19	.	TRBJ1-3	.	CASSVGGTSGNTIYF	TGTGCCAGCAGTGTGGGGGGAACCTCTGGAAACACCATATATTTT
TRBV19	.	TRBJ1-1	.	CASSIDLRGTEAFF	TGTGCCAGTAGTATAGATCTCAGGGGCACTGAAGCTTTCTTT
TRBV5-1	.	TRBJ1-6	TRBD1	CASSLDTGGNSPLHF	TGCGCCAGCAGCTTGGATACAGGGGGAAATTCACCCCTCCACTTT
TRBV21-1	.	TRBJ2-7	.	CASSKGNMAGRYSYEQYF	TGTGCCAGCAGCAAAGGGAATATGGCGGGTCGCTACTCCTACGAGCAGTACTTC
TRBV4-1	.	TRBJ2-1	TRBD2	CASSQAGGLAGYNEQFF	TGCGCCAGCAGCCAAGCAGGGGGGCTAGCGGGGTACAATGAGCAGTTCTTC
TRBV2	.	TRBJ2-1	.	CASSDQNEQFF	TGTGCCAGCAGTGATCAAAATGAGCAGTTCTTC
TRBV11-3	.	TRBJ2-7	TRBD1	CASILHGRGQGTEEQYF	TGTGCCAGCATTCTACATGGTAGGGGACAGGGGACGGAAGAGCAGTACTTC
TRBV24-1	.	TRBJ2-5	TRBD2	CAIQASGRRETQYF	TGTGCCATCCAGGCTAGCGGGAGAAGAGAGACCCAGTACTTC
TRBV18	many	TRBJ2-1	TRBD2	CASSRGLAGGNEQFF	TGTGCCAGCTCTCGCGGACTAGCGGGAGGCAATGAGCAGTTCTTC
TRBV7-9	few	TRBJ2-2	.	CASSSGSGSHTGELFF	TGTGCCAGCAGCTCCGGGAGCGGGTCCCACACCGGGGAGCTGTTTTTT
TRBV7-3	.	TRBJ2-1	.	CASSVLGAEQFF	TGTGCCAGCAGCGTTCTAGGTGCTGAGCAGTTCTTC
TRBV9	.	TRBJ1-2	.	CASSVGGANYGYTF	TGTGCCAGCAGCGTAGGCGGAGCTAACTATGGCTACACCTTC
TRBV4-1	.	TRBJ2-7	TRBD1	CASSPGQSSYEQYF	TGCGCCAGCAGCCCGGGACAGAGCTCCTACGAGCAGTACTTC
TRBV5-6	.	TRBJ1-2	TRBD1	CASSLWDREVGGYTF	TGTGCCAGCAGCCTATGGGACAGGGAAGTCGGAGGCTACACCTTC
TRBV7-8	.	TRBJ1-1	.	CASSLVRGSTEAFF	TGTGCCAGCAGCTTAGTCCGGGGATCCACTGAAGCTTTCTTT
TRBV24-1	once	TRBJ1-1	.	CATSSGGTNEAFF	TGTGCCACCAGCAGTGGGGGGACGAATGAAGCTTTCTTT
TRBV24-1	.	TRBJ2-1	TRBD2	CATGLSGLAGLSSYNEQFF	TGTGCCACCGGTTTGTCCGGACTAGCGGGCCTTAGCTCCTACAATGAGCAGTTCTTC
TRBV5-1	.	TRBJ2-2	TRBD1	CASSFRRDSNTGELFF	TGCGCCAGCAGCTTTAGACGGGACAGCAACACCGGGGAGCTGTTTTTT
TRBV10-3	.	TRBJ1-1	TRBD1	CAINSRDRGSTEAFF	TGTGCCATCAACTCCCGGGACAGGGGGAGCACTGAAGCTTTCTTT
TRBV5-4	.	TRBJ2-7	TRBD1	CASSYRGVYEQYF	TGTGCCAGCAGCTACAGGGGGGTCTACGAGCAGTACTTC
TRBV29-1	.	TRBJ2-6	TRBD1	CSAIDRASGANVLTF	TGCAGCGCTATAGACAGGGCCTCGGGGGCCAACGTCCTGACTTTC
TRBV7-3	.	TRBJ1-1	TRBD1	CASSLTGQDGAEAFF	TGTGCCAGCAGCTTAACTGGACAGGACGGCGCTGAAGCTTTCTTT
TRBV9	.	TRBJ2-3	TRBD2	CASSVGASGPTDTQYF	TGTGCCAGCAGCGTAGGGGCTAGCGGGCCGACAGATACGCAGTATTTT
TRBV4-2	.	TRBJ1-2	.	CASSQEVYNGYTF	TGTGCCAGCAGCCAAGAAGTTTACAATGGCTACACCTTC
TRBV6-5	once	TRBJ2-1	.	CAGTPSANSYNEQFF	TGTGCCGGCACACCTAGCGCAAACTCCTACAATGAGCAGTTCTTC
TRBV5-4	.	TRBJ2-2	TRBD1	CASSPTGGNAGELFF	TGTGCCAGCAGCCCGACAGGGGGCAACGCCGGGGAGCTGTTTTTT
TRBV18	.	TRBJ1-5	.	CASSGGGDQPQHF	TGTGCCAGCTCAGGGGGGGGCGATCAGCCCCAGCATTTT
TRBV29-1	.	TRBJ2-3	TRBD1	CSASGTGVDTQYF	TGCAGCGCTTCCGGGACAGGGGTCGATACGCAGTATTTT
TRBV27	.	TRBJ1-5	.	CASSFGRGQPQHF	TGTGCCAGCAGTTTTGGCAGGGGCCAGCCCCAGCATTTT
TRBV11-1	.	TRBJ2-1	.	CASSPDLSSVGEQFF	TGTGCCAGCAGCCCGGACTTGTCTTCCGTAGGTGAGCAGTTCTTC
TRBV6-5	.	TRBJ1-2	TRBD1	CASKPDREFFGYTF	TGTGCCAGCAAACCCGACAGGGAATTTTTTGGCTACACCTTC
TRBV5-1	.	TRBJ2-1	TRBD2	CASSIGTSGRARFNEQFF	TGCGCCAGCAGTATCGGGACTAGCGGGAGGGCTCGCTTCAATGAGCAGTTCTTC
TRBV12-3/TRBV12-4	.	TRBJ1-1	.	CASRLGQNTEAFF	TGTGCCAGCAGGCTGGGACAGAACACTGAAGCTTTCTTT
TRBV15	few	TRBJ2-1	.	CATSRRTGEQFF	TGTGCCACCAGCAGAAGGACGGGAGAGCAGTTCTTC
TRBV5-1	.	TRBJ2-2	TRBD2	CASSLVSGRATGELFF	TGCGCCAGCAGCTTGGTTAGCGGGAGGGCCACCGGGGAGCTGTTTTTT
TRBV7-9	.	TRBJ2-7	.	CASSPAVGYEQYF	TGTGCCAGCAGCCCCGCGGTTGGGTACGAGCAGTACTTC
TRBV6-5	.	TRBJ1-1	.	CASGRGGEAFF	TGTGCCAGCGGGCGAGGGGGTGAAGCTTTCTTT
TRBV4-3	.	TRBJ2-7	.	CASSQGRAAHYEQYF	TGCGCCAGCAGCCAAGGGCGAGCGGCTCACTACGAGCAGTACTTC
TRBV7-9	.	TRBJ1-2	.	CASSLARQVFGYTF	TGTGCCAGCAGCTTAGCCAGACAGGTATTTGGCTACACCTTC
TRBV18	.	TRBJ1-2	.	CASSPISQGTSYGYTF	TGTGCCAGCTCACCAATAAGTCAGGGGACCAGCTATGGCTACACCTTC
TRBV11-1	.	TRBJ2-3	TRBD2	CASSSRAGVVADTQYF	TGTGCCAGCAGCTCGCGAGCGGGAGTTGTGGCGGATACGCAGTATTTT
TRBV10-2	.	TRBJ2-2	TRBD2	CASSPLQTSGTPNTGELFF	TGCGCCAGCAGCCCCCTCCAGACTAGCGGGACCCCGAACACCGGGGAGCTGTTTTTT
TRBV28	.	TRBJ2-1	.	CASSSGDTKYNEQFF	TGTGCCAGCAGTTCAGGGGATACGAAATACAATGAGCAGTTCTTC
TRBV2	.	TRBJ1-6	TRBD1	CASSPGTANSPLHF	TGTGCCAGCAGTCCCGGGACAGCTAATTCACCCCTCCACTTT
TRBV12-3/TRBV12-4	.	TRBJ2-5	.	CASSRNGGETQYF	TGTGCCAGCAGTAGAAACGGTGGAGAGACCCAGTACTTC
TRBV19	.	TRBJ2-1	TRBD2	CASSTAGGPYNEQFF	TGTGCCAGTAGTACTGCGGGAGGGCCCTACAATGAGCAGTTCTTC
TRBV4-1	.	TRBJ1-1	.	CASSQDLSGWRVFF	TGCGCCAGCAGCCAAGATTTGTCAGGGTGGAGAGTTTTCTTT